This TCR beta chain was sequenced in a study of early T cells in non-severe SARS-CoV-2 infection. Deletions cut 3 bases from V and 4 bases from J, with 10 bases between. The CDR3 is 15 amino acids. This clonotype occurred many times. Each CDR3 protein gets one entry after TCRdb re-called the 5' RACE reads with MiXCR. Of about 84,000 distinct CDR3 sequences listed, around 10% are singletons. The sequence came from an adult who was a healthcare worker with PCR-confirmed SARS-CoV-2 infection or an uninfected control (not recorded which). The sequenced material came from whole blood. The rearrangement joins TRBV12-3 or TRBV12-4 to TRBJ2-6; a possible D gene is TRBD2 (5 bases). The CDR3 DNA reads as TGTGCCAGCAGTTTGAGAGGGCTAGGGGCCAACGTCCTGACTTTC. Translating it yields CASSLRGLGANVLTF.